This note documents a single T cell receptor beta chain sequence. Its antigen is unidentified. The CDR3 runs to 15 residues. Per the germline V gene, CDR1 is MNHNY and CDR2 is SVGAGI (reference sequence). The ends were cut back, 7 bases at V and 2 bases at J, with 14 bases in the middle. The data were obtained in a study of PD-1 blockade in classical Hodgkin lymphoma. Study-level information: Nivolumab was given intravenously to patients at 3 mg/kg every 2 weeks. Study-level results: Newly diagnosed patients had baseline TCR diversity that was reportedly lower than that of healthy donors.

The method was immunoSEQ multiplex PCR; TCRdb's version includes in-frame clones alone and lacks a portion of them. The data contain tens of thousands of clones, 81% of them seen just once; the ten biggest clones take up 15% to 20%. All patients experienced relapse after autologous stem cell transplantation, and brentuximab vedotin exposure was variable. The rearrangement links TRBV6-6 to TRBJ1-4, with D unresolved. Sequencing was performed on peripheral blood mononuclear cells (PBMCs), taken at baseline. The source is a human donor with classical Hodgkin lymphoma. The DNA of the CDR3 is TGTGCCAGCAATCGGCGGGGAGGCACTAATGAAAAACTGTTTTTT. Its protein product is CASNRRGGTNEKLFF.